The clone carrying this T cell receptor beta chain was seen many times. Template material for amplifying TCR beta CDR3 regions consisted of RNA transcripts. Researchers ran a first-round RT-PCR on the TCR CDR3 using the HTBI primer set. From the multiplex PCR reads, TCRdb called clonotypes with MiXCR, one entry per CDR3 protein. The data contain around 250,000 distinct CDR3 sequences, approximately 14% of them singletons. The data derive from a study of T cells in Graves' hyperthyroidism and ophthalmopathy. V lost 6 bases, J lost 0 bases, and 5 bases stayed unmatched. This CDR3 spans 15 amino acids. Germline CDR1 reads ENHRY; CDR2 reads SYGVKD.

The TCR sequence derives from a woman in her forties with Graves' hyperthyroidism that later progressed to Graves' ophthalmopathy. Sequencing was performed on blood. The genes are TRBV10-3 and TRBJ2-1; 7 bases are a match to TRBD2. CDR3 sequence (DNA): TGTGCCATCAGACGGGGGACTACCTCCTACAATGAGCAGTTCTTC. Translation gives CAIRRGTTSYNEQFF.